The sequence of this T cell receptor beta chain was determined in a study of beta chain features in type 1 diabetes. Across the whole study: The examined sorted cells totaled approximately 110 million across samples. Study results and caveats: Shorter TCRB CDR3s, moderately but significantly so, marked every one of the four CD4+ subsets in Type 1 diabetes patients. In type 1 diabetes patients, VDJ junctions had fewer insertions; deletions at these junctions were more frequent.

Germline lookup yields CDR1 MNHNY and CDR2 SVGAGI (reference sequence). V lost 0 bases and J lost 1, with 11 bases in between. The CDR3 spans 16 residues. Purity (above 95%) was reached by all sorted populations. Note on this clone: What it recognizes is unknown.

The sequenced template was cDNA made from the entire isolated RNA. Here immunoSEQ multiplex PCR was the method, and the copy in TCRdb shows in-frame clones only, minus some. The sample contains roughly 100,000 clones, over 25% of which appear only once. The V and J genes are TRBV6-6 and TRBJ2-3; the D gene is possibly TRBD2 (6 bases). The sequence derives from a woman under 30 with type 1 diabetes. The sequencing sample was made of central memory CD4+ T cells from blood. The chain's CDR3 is CASSYSGEVGTDTQYF. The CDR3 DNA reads TGTGCCAGCAGTTACTCGGGGGAGGTGGGCACAGATACGCAGTATTTT.